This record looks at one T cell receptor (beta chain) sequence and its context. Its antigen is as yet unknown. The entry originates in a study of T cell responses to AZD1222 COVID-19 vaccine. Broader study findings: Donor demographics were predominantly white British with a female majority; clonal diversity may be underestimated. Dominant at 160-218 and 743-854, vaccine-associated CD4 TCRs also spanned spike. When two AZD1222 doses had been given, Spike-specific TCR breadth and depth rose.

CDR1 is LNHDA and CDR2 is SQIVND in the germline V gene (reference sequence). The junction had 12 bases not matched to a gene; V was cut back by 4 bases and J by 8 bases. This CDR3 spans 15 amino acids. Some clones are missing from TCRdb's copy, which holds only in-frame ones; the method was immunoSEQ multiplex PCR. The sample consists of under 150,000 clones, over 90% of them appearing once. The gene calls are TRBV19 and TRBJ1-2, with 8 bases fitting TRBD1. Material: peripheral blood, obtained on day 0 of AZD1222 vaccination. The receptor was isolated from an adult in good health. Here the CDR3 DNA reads TGTGCCAGTAGTAACTTGGACAGGGATTTTGGAGGCTACACCTTC. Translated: CASSNLDRDFGGYTF.